This TCR beta chain was recovered during a study of T-cell reconstitution after alpha-beta-depleted transplantation in children. Regarding the study as a whole: Some patients showed high day-60 TCRbeta diversity, which derived from surviving recipient T cells and thymic progenitors. After one year, T-cell counts and TCRbeta diversity mostly came from new T cells. The origin of alpha-beta T cells about two months after transplant was reportedly several hundred expanded graft clones.

Trimming removed 4 bases from V and 2 bases from J; junction bases left unmatched: 3. This CDR3 is 14 amino acids long. Looked up from germline, CDR1 is MGHDK and CDR2 is SYGVNS. The library targeted TCRbeta and was prepared with unique molecular identifiers. TCRdb called the PCR reads again in MiXCR, with one record for every CDR3 protein. The sample carries about 640,000 distinct CDR3 sequences, over 10% recorded once. About this clonotype itself: Its specificity is not known. A much larger clonotype is one base distant, so this may be a read error. Because the CDR3 is missing its conserved closing phenylalanine or tryptophan, this is likely a read error.

The rearrangement links TRBV25-1 to TRBJ2-5; 8 nucleotides match TRBD1. Here the sequenced sample was PBMCs, mostly from graft donor cells, taken 360 days after TCRalphabeta/CD19-depleted stem cell transplant. This TCR came from a male patient aged 10 to 17 who had a stem cell transplant for acute myeloid leukemia, so the T cells may come from the graft donor. The CDR3: CASSVWTGQETQYY. CDR3 nucleotides: TGTGCCAGCAGTGTATGGACAGGGCAAGAGACCCAGTACTAC.